One and the same sample provided the 2 T cell receptor beta chains below, sequenced in a study of human T cells and chemical hapten exposure. TCRdb processed the RACE reads anew with MiXCR; each CDR3 protein has one entry. Among fewer than 500,000 distinct CDR3 sequences listed, 4% to 5.5% were seen once. Time point given: patch test 1, 2 weeks after DPC sensitization. Documented treatment: therapeutic diphenylcyclopropenone sensitization with weekly scalp DPC. Material: whole blood, obtained in connection with sensitization to the hapten diphenylcyclopropenone (DPC). The receptors were sampled from a woman in her forties or fifties with alopecia areata. Some clones in this sample may be carry-over from other donors' samples.

The V and J genes are TRBV19 and TRBJ1-2; D is undetermined. The V end lost 0 bases, the J end lost 3 bases, and 17 bases lay between the germline ends. In germline, CDR1 is LNHDA, CDR2 SQIVND (reference sequence). CDR3 length equals 17 residues. CDR3 in DNA: TGTGCCAGTAGTATAGATGCCCTGGGCTATCAGCACTATGGCTACACCTTC. Amino acids: CASSIDALGYQHYGYTF.

This clonotype was seen many times. The CDR3 region has the DNA TGTGCCAGCCGACGACTAGCGGGGCCAAACATTCAGTACTTC. This encodes CASRRLAGPNIQYF. The chain is built from TRBV13 and TRBJ2-4; TRBD2 agrees at 11 bases. The J segment lost 6 bases and the V segment lost 8 bases, leaving 6 bases of the junction unmatched. Per the germline V gene, CDR1 is PRHDT and CDR2 is FYEKMQ (reference sequence). The CDR3 runs 14 residues. Combining the CDR3 with reference TRBV13 and TRBJ2-4 gives the whole variable domain AAGVIQSPRHLIKEKRETATLKCYPIPRHDTVYWYQQGPGQDPQFLISFYEKMQSDKGSIPDRFSAQQFSDYHSELNMSSLELGDSALYFCASRRLAGPNIQYFGAGTRLSVL.